This TCR beta chain was retrieved from a study of glioma-infiltrating T cells. The wider study: Before surgery, glioma patients received dexamethasone for at most six days. Study results and limitations: CDR3 overlap between tissue and blood was very small. Patients with low tissue-blood divergence carried a signature set of shared blood CDR3 motifs. Gliomas, especially low-grade, showed above-expected tissue-blood divergence; non-neoplastic patients showed below.

Amplification of TCR alpha and beta CDR3 regions from RNA used iRepertoire nested multiplex PCR. TCRdb itself ran the multiplex PCR reads through MiXCR, one entry per CDR3 protein. The sample has more than 350,000 distinct CDR3 sequences, around 45% seen once. In regard to this clonotype: Its antigen is undetermined. Given a much more abundant clone one base away, this may be a read error.

The germline CDR1 and CDR2 sequences are DFQATT and SNEGSKA (reference sequence). The V end lost 0 bases, the J end lost 8 bases, and 13 bases lay between the germline ends. The CDR3 totals 13 residues. The chain is built from TRBV20-1 and TRBJ1-2; the D is unclear. Sequences were obtained from glioma tissue, nonneoplastic brain tissue, or PBMCs (not recorded which). The TCR sequence derives from a human donor with low-grade glioma or glioblastoma, undergoing nonglioma brain surgery, or in good health (not recorded which). CDR3 nucleotides: TGCAGTGCTAGAGACCTGACGATCGGCGGCTACACCTTC. This encodes CSARDLTIGGYTF.